These T cell receptor beta chains were read from a single sample in a study of blood T cell repertoires in COVID-19. Some clones are missing from TCRdb's copy, which holds only in-frame ones; the method was immunoSEQ multiplex PCR. The data hold some 230,000 clones, with more than 65% observed a single time. The sample taken for sequencing was peripheral blood. The receptor set was obtained from a woman aged 30 to 39 who had recovered from COVID-19. The CDR3 runs from the conserved cysteine through the conserved F or W. Each record gives: V gene, J gene, D gene, CDR3 DNA, CDR3 protein. The D gene is left open where the match is weak.

TRBV20-1,TRBJ1-1,.,TGCAGCCCTACCCGGGCTGAAGCTTTCTTT,CSPTRAEAFF
TRBV5-1,TRBJ2-1,TRBD2,TGCGCCAGCAGCACCCCCCTAGCGGGAGGGTACAATGAGCAGTTCTTC,CASSTPLAGGYNEQFF
TRBV6-5,TRBJ2-5,TRBD1,TGTGCCACCAAAACAGGGGGCCTCCAAGAGACCCAGTACTTC,CATKTGGLQETQYF
TRBV7-9,TRBJ1-4,.,TGTGCCAGCAGCCGGGGGGGAAGAGAGGAAAAACTGTTTTTT,CASSRGGREEKLFF
TRBV11-2,TRBJ1-2,TRBD1,TGTGCCAGCAGCACCATAACAGGGGATCATGGCTACACCTTC,CASSTITGDHGYTF
TRBV30,TRBJ2-7,TRBD1,TGTGCCTGGAGTGAAACCGGGACAGGCAGGGTGCAGTACTTC,CAWSETGTGRVQYF
TRBV6-5,TRBJ1-5,.,TGTGCCAGCAGTCCCTCGGGGAGGGGCAATCAGCCCCAGCATTTT,CASSPSGRGNQPQHF
TRBV30,TRBJ1-4,.,TGTGCCTGGAGTGACCGACTGGGTGAAAAACTGTTTTTT,CAWSDRLGEKLFF
TRBV4-1,TRBJ2-5,.,TGCGCCAGCAGCCAAGGAGGGCTCCAAGAGACCCAGTACTTC,CASSQGGLQETQYF
TRBV10-1,TRBJ2-1,.,TGCGCCAGCACCAAGACAGGTCTCAGCTCCTACAATGAGCAGTTCTTC,CASTKTGLSSYNEQFF
TRBV5-1,TRBJ1-1,.,TGCGCCAGCAGCTTGCGGGGGGGAGACACTGAAGCTTTCTTT,CASSLRGGDTEAFF